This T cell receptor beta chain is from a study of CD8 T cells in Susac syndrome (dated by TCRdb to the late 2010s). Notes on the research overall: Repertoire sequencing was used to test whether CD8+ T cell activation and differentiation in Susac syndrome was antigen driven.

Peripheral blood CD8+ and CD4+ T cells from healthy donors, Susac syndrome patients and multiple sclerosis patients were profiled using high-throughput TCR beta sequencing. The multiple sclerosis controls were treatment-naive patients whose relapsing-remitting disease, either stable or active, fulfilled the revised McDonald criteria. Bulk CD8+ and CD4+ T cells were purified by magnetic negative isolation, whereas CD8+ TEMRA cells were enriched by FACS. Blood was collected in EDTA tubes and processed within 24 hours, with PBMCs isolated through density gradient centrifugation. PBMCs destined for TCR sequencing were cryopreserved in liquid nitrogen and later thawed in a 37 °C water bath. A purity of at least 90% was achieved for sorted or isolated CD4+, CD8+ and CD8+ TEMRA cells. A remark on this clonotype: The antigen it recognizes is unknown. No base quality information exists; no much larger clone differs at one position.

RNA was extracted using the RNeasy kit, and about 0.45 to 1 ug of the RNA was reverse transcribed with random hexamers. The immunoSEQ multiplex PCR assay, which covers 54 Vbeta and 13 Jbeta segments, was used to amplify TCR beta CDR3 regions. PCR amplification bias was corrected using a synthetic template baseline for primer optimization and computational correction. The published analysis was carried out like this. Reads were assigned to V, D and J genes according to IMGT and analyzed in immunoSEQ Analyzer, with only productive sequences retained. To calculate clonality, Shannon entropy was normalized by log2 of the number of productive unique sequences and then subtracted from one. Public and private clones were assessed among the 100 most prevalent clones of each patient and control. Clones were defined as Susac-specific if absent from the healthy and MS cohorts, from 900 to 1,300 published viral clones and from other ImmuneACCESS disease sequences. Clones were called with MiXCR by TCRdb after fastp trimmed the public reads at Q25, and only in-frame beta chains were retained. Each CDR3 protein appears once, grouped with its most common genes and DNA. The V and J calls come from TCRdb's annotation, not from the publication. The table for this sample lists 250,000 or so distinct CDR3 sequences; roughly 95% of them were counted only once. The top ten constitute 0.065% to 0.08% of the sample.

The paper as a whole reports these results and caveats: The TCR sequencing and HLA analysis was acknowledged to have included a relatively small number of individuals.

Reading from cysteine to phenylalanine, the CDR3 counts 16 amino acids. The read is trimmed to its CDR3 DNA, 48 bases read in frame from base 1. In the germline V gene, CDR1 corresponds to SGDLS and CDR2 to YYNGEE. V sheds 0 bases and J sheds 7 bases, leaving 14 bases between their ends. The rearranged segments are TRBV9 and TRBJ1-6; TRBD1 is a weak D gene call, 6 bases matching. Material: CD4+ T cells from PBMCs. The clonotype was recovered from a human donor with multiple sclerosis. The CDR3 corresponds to CASSVGRGAGNSPLHF. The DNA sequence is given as TGTGCCAGCAGCGTAGGCAGGGGCGCTGGGAATTCACCCCTCCACTTT.